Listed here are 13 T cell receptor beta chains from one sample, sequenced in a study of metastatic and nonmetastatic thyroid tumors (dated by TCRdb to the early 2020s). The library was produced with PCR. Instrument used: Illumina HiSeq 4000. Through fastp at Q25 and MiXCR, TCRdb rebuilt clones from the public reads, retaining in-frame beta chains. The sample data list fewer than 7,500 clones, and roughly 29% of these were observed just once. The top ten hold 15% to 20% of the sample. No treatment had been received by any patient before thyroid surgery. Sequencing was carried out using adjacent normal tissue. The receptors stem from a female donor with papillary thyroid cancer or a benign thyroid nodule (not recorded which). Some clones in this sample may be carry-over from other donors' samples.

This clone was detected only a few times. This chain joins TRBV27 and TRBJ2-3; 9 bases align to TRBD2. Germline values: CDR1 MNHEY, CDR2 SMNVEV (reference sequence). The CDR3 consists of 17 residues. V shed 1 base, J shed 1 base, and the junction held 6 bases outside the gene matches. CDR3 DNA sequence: TGTGCCAGCAGTTTATTGGTAGCGGGAGCCGGCACAGATACGCAGTATTTT. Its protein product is CASSLLVAGAGTDTQYF.

The CDR3 loop reads CASSNRDWNQPQHF. CDR3 DNA sequence: TGTGCCAGCAGCAACCGGGACTGGAATCAGCCCCAGCATTTT. The rearrangement joins TRBV6-1 to TRBJ1-5; D may be TRBD1 (5 bases). V was clipped by 6 bases and J by 4 bases, with 13 bases between them. The CDR3 sequence is 14 residues long. Germline V lookup: CDR1 MNHNS, CDR2 SASEGT.

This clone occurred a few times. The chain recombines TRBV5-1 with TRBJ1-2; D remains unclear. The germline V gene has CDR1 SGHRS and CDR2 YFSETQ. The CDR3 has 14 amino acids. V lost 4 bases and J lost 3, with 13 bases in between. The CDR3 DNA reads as TGCGCCAGCAGCCATCCTGGGCTGGACTATGGCTACACCTTC. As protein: CASSHPGLDYGYTF.

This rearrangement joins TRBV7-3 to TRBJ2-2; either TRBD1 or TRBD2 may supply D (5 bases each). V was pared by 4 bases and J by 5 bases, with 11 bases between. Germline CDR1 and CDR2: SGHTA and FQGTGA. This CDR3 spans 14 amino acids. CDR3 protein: CASSSGWGTGELFF. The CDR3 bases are TGTGCCAGCAGCTCTGGGTGGGGGACCGGGGAGCTGTTTTTT. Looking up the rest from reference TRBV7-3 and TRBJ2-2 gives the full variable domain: GAGVSQTPSNKVTEKGKYVELRCDPISGHTALYWYRQSLGQGPEFLIYFQGTGAADDSGLPNDRFFAVRPEGSVSTLKIQRTERGDSAVYLCASSSGWGTGELFFGEGSRLTVL.

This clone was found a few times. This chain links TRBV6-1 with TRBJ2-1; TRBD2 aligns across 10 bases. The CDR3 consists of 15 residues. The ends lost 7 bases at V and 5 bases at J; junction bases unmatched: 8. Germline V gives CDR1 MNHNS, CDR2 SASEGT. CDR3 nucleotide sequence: TGTGCCAGCACCCAGTGGACTAGCGGACACAATGAGCAGTTCTTC. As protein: CASTQWTSGHNEQFF.

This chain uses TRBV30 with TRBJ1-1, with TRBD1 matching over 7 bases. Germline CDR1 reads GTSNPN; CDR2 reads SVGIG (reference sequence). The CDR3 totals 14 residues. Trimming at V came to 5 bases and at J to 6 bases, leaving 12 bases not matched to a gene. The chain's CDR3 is CAWSFGTVSSEAFF. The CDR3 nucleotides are TGTGCCTGGTCCTTCGGGACAGTAAGCTCTGAAGCTTTCTTT.

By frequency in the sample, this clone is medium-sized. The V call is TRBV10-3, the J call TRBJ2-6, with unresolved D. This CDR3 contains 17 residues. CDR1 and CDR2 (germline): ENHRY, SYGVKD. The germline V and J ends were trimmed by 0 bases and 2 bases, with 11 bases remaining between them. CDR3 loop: CAISESTTNTGANVLTF. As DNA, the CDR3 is TGTGCCATCAGTGAGTCGACAACTAATACTGGGGCCAACGTCCTGACTTTC.

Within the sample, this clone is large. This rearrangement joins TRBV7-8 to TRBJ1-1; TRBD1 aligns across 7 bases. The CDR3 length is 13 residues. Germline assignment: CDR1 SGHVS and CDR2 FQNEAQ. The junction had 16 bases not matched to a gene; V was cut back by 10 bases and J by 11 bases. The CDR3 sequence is CATNGQADLEAFF. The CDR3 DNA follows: TGTGCCACCAACGGACAGGCGGATCTTGAGGCTTTCTTT.

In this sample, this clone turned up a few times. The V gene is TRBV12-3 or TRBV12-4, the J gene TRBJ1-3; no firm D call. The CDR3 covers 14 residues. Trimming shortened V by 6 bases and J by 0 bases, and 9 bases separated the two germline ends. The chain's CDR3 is CASSTTVSGNTIYF. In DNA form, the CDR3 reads TGTGCCAGCAGCACCACAGTCTCTGGAAACACCATATATTTT.

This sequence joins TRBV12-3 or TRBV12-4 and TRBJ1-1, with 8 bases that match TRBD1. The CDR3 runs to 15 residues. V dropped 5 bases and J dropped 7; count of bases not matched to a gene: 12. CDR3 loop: CASSPRTGSPFEAFF. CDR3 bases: TGTGCCAGCAGTCCCCGGACAGGGTCTCCCTTTGAAGCTTTCTTT.

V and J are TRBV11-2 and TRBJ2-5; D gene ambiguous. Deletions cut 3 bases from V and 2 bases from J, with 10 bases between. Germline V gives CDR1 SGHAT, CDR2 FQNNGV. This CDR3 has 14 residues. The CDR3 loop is CASSLPGAQETQYF. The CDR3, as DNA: TGTGCCAGCAGCTTGCCAGGCGCACAAGAGACCCAGTACTTC.

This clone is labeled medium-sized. CDR3 nucleotide sequence: TGTGCCAGCAGCCCGCCGTTCCATGGCGGTGGCTACACCTTC. It specifies CASSPPFHGGGYTF. The genes are TRBV9 and TRBJ1-2; the D is unclear. The CDR3 extends over 14 amino acids. V lost 4 bases to trimming and J lost 7 bases, with 17 bases between them. Germline CDR1 SGDLS, CDR2 YYNGEE.

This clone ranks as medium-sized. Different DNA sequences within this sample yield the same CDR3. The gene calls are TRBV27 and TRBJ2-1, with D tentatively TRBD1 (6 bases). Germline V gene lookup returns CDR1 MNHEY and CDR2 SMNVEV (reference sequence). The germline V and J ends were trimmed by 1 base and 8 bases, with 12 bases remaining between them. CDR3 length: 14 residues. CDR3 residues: CASSLLGAWHEQFF. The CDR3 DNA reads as TGTGCCAGCAGTTTATTGGGGGCTTGGCATGAGCAGTTCTTC.